The TCR beta chain under discussion was sequenced for a study of blood T cells in healthy people across ages. Study results and limitations: The study found TCR beta diversity correlated strongly with naive T cell percentage.

Concerning this clonotype: No antigen is known for it. The DNA is omitted, as the CDR3 cannot be located on it reliably, and the CDR3 follows TCRdb's listing.

The CDR3 length equals 17 residues, ends included. Healthy Caucasians from Russia aged roughly 6 to 95 served as donors. Total RNA, at least 6 micrograms per sample, was extracted from PBMCs. The authors ran a second PCR of roughly 6 to 12 cycles using a sample-barcoded 5' primer and a J-beta primer mix. Using its own MiXCR run on the 5' RACE reads, TCRdb lists one record per CDR3 protein. The sample holds approximately 1,000,000 distinct CDR3 sequences, 40% to 45% seen once. The clonotype was recovered from a woman aged 55-70 years in good health. Sequencing was done on a sample of blood. This chain uses TRBV12-3 or TRBV12-4 with TRBJ2-3; TRBD2, the table's D call, lacks a check against the DNA. CDR3 sequence reads: CASSSSWRAGGRDTQYF.